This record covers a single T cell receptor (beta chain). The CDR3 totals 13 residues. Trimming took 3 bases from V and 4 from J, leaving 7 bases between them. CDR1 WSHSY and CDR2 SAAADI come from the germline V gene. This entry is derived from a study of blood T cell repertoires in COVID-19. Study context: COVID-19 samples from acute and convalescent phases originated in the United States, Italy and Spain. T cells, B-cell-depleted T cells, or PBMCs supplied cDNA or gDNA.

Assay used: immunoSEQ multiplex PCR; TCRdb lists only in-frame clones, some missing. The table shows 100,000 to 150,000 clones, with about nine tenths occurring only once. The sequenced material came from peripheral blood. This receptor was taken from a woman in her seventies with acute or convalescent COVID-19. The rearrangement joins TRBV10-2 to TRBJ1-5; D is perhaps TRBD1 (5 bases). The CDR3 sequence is CASSDRQNQPQHF. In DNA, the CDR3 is TGCGCCAGCAGTGATAGACAGAATCAGCCCCAGCATTTT.